These 23 T cell receptor beta chains share one sample of origin, sequenced in a study of Tregs in tolerant kidney transplant recipients. Recipients received nonmyeloablative bone marrow transplants from related graft donors, with transient mixed chimerism. TCRdb's table, derived via immunoSEQ multiplex PCR, lists solely in-frame clones and lacks some. The sample consists of 55,000 to 75,000 clones, about 89% of them appearing once. Sequencing was performed on CD4+ T cells from blood (PBMCs), taken 6 months after the transplant. Every receptor here comes from a human patient who received a combined kidney and bone marrow transplant. The graft donor may have given rise to some T cells.

The chain has TRBV30 and TRBJ1-2; 9 bases fit TRBD1. The CDR3 is 13 residues long. The V gene's germline CDR1 is GTSNPN and CDR2 SVGIG (reference sequence). Trimming at V came to 5 bases and at J to 5 bases, leaving 6 bases not matched to a gene. The CDR3 here is CAWRWDRAYGYTF. The DNA of the CDR3 is TGTGCCTGGCGCTGGGACAGGGCATATGGCTACACCTTC.

The J gene is TRBJ2-7, the V gene TRBV7-2, with 11 positions matching TRBD2. CDR3 size: 15 residues. Trimming took 1 base from V and 1 from J; bases not matched to a gene: 0. Germline CDR1 is SGHTA and CDR2 is FQGNSA. Written as DNA, the CDR3 is TGTGCCAGCAGCTTAGGACTAGCGGGGTCCTACGAGCAGTACTTC. It translates to CASSLGLAGSYEQYF. The complete variable domain, with remaining parts taken from reference TRBV7-2 and TRBJ2-7, reads GAGVSQSPSNKVTEKGKDVELRCDPISGHTALYWYRQSLGQGLEFLIYFQGNSAPDKSGLPSDRFSAERTGGSVSTLTIQRTQQEDSAVYLCASSLGLAGSYEQYFGPGTRLTVT.

The rearrangement joins TRBV7-3 to TRBJ2-3; D is unclear. The CDR3 loop spans 13 amino acids. The germline V and J ends were trimmed by 3 bases and 4 bases, with 8 bases remaining between them. Germline values: CDR1 SGHTA, CDR2 FQGTGA. CDR3 protein: CASSFNGADTQYF. The CDR3 nucleotides read TGTGCCAGCAGCTTTAACGGTGCAGATACGCAGTATTTT.

The genes are TRBV5-1 and TRBJ1-1, with TRBD1 as a possible D gene (6 bases). Per germline, CDR1 SGHRS and CDR2 YFSETQ. Trimming took 1 base from V and 3 from J, leaving 10 bases between them. The CDR3 extends over 14 amino acids. The CDR3, as DNA: TGCGCCAGCAGCTTGACAGGGCTGGACACTGAAGCTTTCTTT. Translated: CASSLTGLDTEAFF.

As regards this clone: Other DNA sequences in this sample translate to the same CDR3. The chain joins TRBV25-1 to TRBJ1-6; no clear D gene. The germline V gene has CDR1 MGHDK and CDR2 SYGVNS. The CDR3 has 12 residues. The V end lost 7 bases, the J end lost 5 bases, and 6 bases lay between the germline ends. For the CDR3, the DNA is TGTGCCAGCAAACAGAATAATTCACCCCTCCACTTT. Its protein product is CASKQNNSPLHF.

Comments on this clone: At one of its ends the junction is not consistent with the germline gene, which may arise from a read error. This sample also contains other DNA sequences that code for the same CDR3. The V gene is TRBV7-3, the J gene TRBJ1-6; D possibly corresponds to TRBD1 (5 bases). The CDR3 has 13 residues. The germline V gene has CDR1 SGHTA and CDR2 FQGTGA. In DNA, the CDR3 is TGTGCCAGCAGCTACGAAGGGGATTCCCCCCTCCACTTT. It specifies CASSYEGDSPLHF.

In its sample, this clone was seen once. This chain connects TRBV28 to TRBJ1-2, with D maybe TRBD1 (5 bases). Germline V CDR1 and CDR2: MDHEN, SYDVKM. V shed 6 bases and J shed 8 bases, with 7 bases lying between them. The CDR3 loop spans 10 amino acids. The CDR3 bases are TGTGCCAGCAGGCGGGACGGCTACACCTTC. It is translated as CASRRDGYTF.

V usage is TRBV5-8 and J usage is TRBJ1-5, with D tentatively TRBD1 (5 bases). CDR3 length: 15 residues. Trimming stripped 4 bases from V and 6 bases from J, with 17 bases between. Germline V lookup: CDR1 SGHTS, CDR2 YDEGEE. Written as DNA, the CDR3 is TGTGCCAGCAGCCTAAAGGGGCGGTCGGGTCAGCCCCAGCATTTT. It specifies CASSLKGRSGQPQHF.

The chain uses TRBV6-4 and TRBJ2-3, with D possibly being TRBD1 (6 bases). Trimming stripped 5 bases from V and 1 base from J, with 16 bases between. CDR1 and CDR2 from the germline V gene are MRHNA and SNTAGT. This CDR3 is 16 amino acids long. The CDR3 here is CASSPDRIYGTDTQYF. In nucleotides, the CDR3 is TGTGCCAGCAGTCCCGACAGGATATATGGCACAGATACGCAGTATTTT.

The rearrangement links TRBV27 to TRBJ2-7; tentatively, D is TRBD2 (5 bases). Germline CDR1 reads MNHEY; CDR2 reads SMNVEV (reference sequence). The length of the CDR3 is 11 residues. V was pared by 4 bases and J by 7 bases, with 8 bases between. The CDR3 coding sequence is TGTGCCAGCAGTTCCCCGGGGGAGCAGTACTTC. Translating it yields CASSSPGEQYF.

In its sample, this clone is medium-sized (0.01 to 0.1%). This rearrangement joins TRBV7-2 to TRBJ2-7; TRBD1 is a possible D gene (6 bases). V was shortened by 2 bases and J by 5 bases, with 13 bases between the two germline ends. The CDR3 is 14 amino acids. In germline, CDR1 is SGHTA, CDR2 FQGNSA. The chain's CDR3 is CASSLIAGVDEQYF. The CDR3 DNA is TGTGCCAGCAGCTTAATCGCAGGGGTGGACGAGCAGTACTTC.

This chain links TRBV11-3 with TRBJ2-7, with a tentative D call TRBD1 (5 bases). The CDR3 runs to 13 residues. Looked up from germline, CDR1 is SGHNT and CDR2 is YENEEA. Deletions cut 5 bases from V and 3 bases from J, with 11 bases between. CDR3 DNA: TGTGCCAGCAGCCGCGACAGAAGCTACGAGCAGTACTTC. Protein: CASSRDRSYEQYF.

Written as DNA, the CDR3 is TGTGCCAGCAGCTTATTCTCCGACAGGGCCACTGAAGCTTTCTTT. Protein: CASSLFSDRATEAFF. This chain connects TRBV11-3 to TRBJ1-1; TRBD1 aligns across 7 bases. Trimming cost V 2 bases and J 4 bases; bases outside gene matches: 7. The CDR3 spans 15 residues. The germline V gene encodes CDR1 SGHNT and CDR2 YENEEA.

The V call is TRBV7-2, the J call TRBJ1-3; D is possibly TRBD1 (5 bases). Trimming stripped 5 bases from V and 2 bases from J, with 13 bases between. The CDR3 sequence is 15 residues long. Germline lookup yields CDR1 SGHTA and CDR2 FQGNSA. The DNA for the CDR3 is TGTGCCAGCAGCCAACGGGGGGGGGCTGGAAACACCATATATTTT. Translated: CASSQRGGAGNTIYF. Full variable domain (outside the CDR3, taken from reference TRBV7-2 and TRBJ1-3): GAGVSQSPSNKVTEKGKDVELRCDPISGHTALYWYRQSLGQGLEFLIYFQGNSAPDKSGLPSDRFSAERTGGSVSTLTIQRTQQEDSAVYLCASSQRGGAGNTIYFGEGSWLTVV.

CDR3 amino acids: CASSPQTGSSYNEQFF. The CDR3 nucleotides read TGTGCCAGCAGCCCTCAGACAGGGAGCTCCTACAATGAGCAGTTCTTC. The rearrangement joins TRBV9 to TRBJ2-1; 7 nucleotides align to TRBD1. V gave up 4 bases and J gave up 0 bases; unmatched junction bases: 7. This CDR3 is 16 amino acids long. CDR1 and CDR2 from the germline V gene are SGDLS and YYNGEE. The full variable domain, its missing parts supplied by reference TRBV9 and TRBJ2-1, is DSGVTQTPKHLITATGQRVTLRCSPRSGDLSVYWYQQSLDQGLQFLIQYYNGEERAKGNILERFSAQQFPDLHSELNLSSLELGDSALYFCASSPQTGSSYNEQFFGPGTRLTVL.

The CDR3 spells CASSGTRYTGELFF. The CDR3 bases are TGTGCCAGCAGTGGGACTAGGTACACCGGGGAGCTGTTTTTT. The rearrangement uses TRBV2 and TRBJ2-2; 7 positions match TRBD2. The CDR3 has 14 residues. From germline, CDR1 is SNHLY and CDR2 FYNNEI. Trimming removed 4 bases from V and 3 bases from J; junction bases left unmatched: 2.

This clone appeared a few times. Here the CDR3 DNA reads TGCAGCGTTGAATTGAGCTATGAGCAGTTCTTC. This encodes CSVELSYEQFF. The chain is built from TRBV29-1 and TRBJ2-1; D unclear. CDR1 is SQVTM and CDR2 is ANQGSEA in the germline V gene. With 2 bases removed from V and 8 bases from J, the gap between germline ends came to 7 bases. The CDR3 loop spans 11 amino acids.

The chain joins TRBV21-1 to TRBJ2-7; the table's TRBD1 call for D was not verified on the DNA. TRBV21-1 is recorded as a pseudogene. CDR3 length: 15 amino acids. The CDR3 here is CASSTPSGQVNEQYF. The CDR3 DNA reads as TGTGCCAGCAGCACCCCCTCGGGACAGGTAAACGAGCAGTACTTC.

The rearrangement uses TRBV28 and TRBJ2-4, with D perhaps matching TRBD1 (5 bases). V lost 3 bases to trimming and J lost 3 bases, with 12 bases between them. The CDR3 has 15 amino acids. CDR1 and CDR2 from the germline V gene are MDHEN and SYDVKM. Here the CDR3 DNA reads TGTGCCAGCAGTTTGTACAGGCCCCTCAAAAACATTCAGTACTTC. It yields the protein CASSLYRPLKNIQYF.

The chain carries TRBV5-1 and TRBJ2-1, with a tentative D call TRBD1 (5 bases). The CDR3 contains 13 residues. V was clipped by 6 bases and J by 3 bases, with 10 bases between them. Germline V gives CDR1 SGHRS, CDR2 YFSETQ. The CDR3 region has the DNA TGCGCCAGCAACCCGGACAACTACAATGAGCAGTTCTTC. Amino acids: CASNPDNYNEQFF.

This chain connects TRBV7-9 to TRBJ2-2, with D perhaps TRBD2 (5 bases). V shed 4 bases and J shed 6 bases, with 21 bases lying between them. CDR1 is SEHNR, CDR2 FQNEAQ, per germline (reference sequence). The CDR3 has 17 residues. The CDR3: CASSSPLAVRDSGELFF. CDR3 nucleotides: TGTGCCAGCAGCTCCCCGTTGGCAGTTCGGGATTCCGGGGAGCTGTTTTTT.

The V gene is TRBV7-9, the J gene TRBJ2-5; possibly TRBD1 for D (6 bases). With 3 bases removed from V and 4 bases from J, the gap between germline ends came to 12 bases. This CDR3 contains 14 residues. CDR1 and CDR2 from the germline V gene are SEHNR and FQNEAQ (reference sequence). The DNA of the CDR3 is TGTGCCAGCAGCTTTTCACTAGGGGGAGAGACCCAGTACTTC. Its protein product is CASSFSLGGETQYF.

DNA of the CDR3: TGCGCCAGCAGCCAAGATCAGGATTACGAGCAGTACTTC. Its translation is CASSQDQDYEQYF. The chain joins TRBV4-1 to TRBJ2-7; the D is unclear. The CDR3 has 13 residues. V lost 0 bases and J lost 4, with 7 bases in between. Per germline, CDR1 MGHRA and CDR2 YSYEKL.